This T cell receptor beta chain was obtained from a study of PD-L1 blockade in urothelial cancer. At the level of the study: It was in 2014 that patients started atezolizumab at 1,200 mg intravenously every 3 weeks. The study's findings and limits: Durable benefit accompanied greater 3-week expansion of tumor-associated blood clones.

Time point indicated: peripheral blood 6 weeks after treatment start. Comment on this clone: Its antigen is unknown.

Repertoires were generated with immunoSEQ multiplex PCR, while TCRdb's copy carries only in-frame clones and drops some. The sample holds about 76,000 clones, approximately 90% seen once. The length of the CDR3 is 14 residues. Germline trimming cut 10 bases from V and 1 base from J; bases unmatched to any gene: 6. Per germline, CDR1 MNHNS and CDR2 SASEGT. The TCR was taken from a woman over 75 with urothelial cancer. J is TRBJ1-5 and V is TRBV6-1; 8 positions match TRBD1. The sample was PBMCs, taken around atezolizumab (anti-PD-L1) treatment. The CDR3 loop reads CATKRDRSNQPQHF. CDR3 DNA: TGTGCCACCAAAAGGGACAGGAGCAATCAGCCCCAGCATTTT.